The 22 T cell receptor beta chains below were found in one sample sequenced in a study of shared clonotypes between healthy human individuals. CD45RO-negative, CCR7-positively selected cells formed the naive CD8 fraction, excluding terminally differentiated effector memory CD45RA+ cells. Libraries were prepared by immunoSEQ multiplex PCR; TCRdb keeps only in-frame clonotypes and omits some of them. The repertoire holds around 550,000 clones, with approximately 95% as singletons. The sequencing input was naive CD8+ T cells sorted from blood. The receptors stem from a woman under 40 in good health.

This rearrangement joins TRBV6-6 to TRBJ2-1; a weak D match, TRBD2 (6 bases). The CDR3 extends over 13 amino acids. The V and J ends lost 2 bases and 10 bases respectively, with 12 bases between them. Germline loops: CDR1 MNHNY, CDR2 SVGAGI (reference sequence). The DNA for the CDR3 is TGTGCCAGCAGTTACGAGGTAGCGGAGGAGCAGTTCTTC. Its protein product is CASSYEVAEEQFF.

V gene TRBV27 combines with J gene TRBJ1-4; D gene unclear. Germline V CDR1 and CDR2: MNHEY, SMNVEV (reference sequence). The CDR3 length is 17 residues. Trimming removed 5 bases at V and 4 bases at J, with 20 bases between. DNA of the CDR3: TGTGCCAGCAGTCTCACCCCCGGTGGACCATTTAATGAAAAACTGTTTTTT. This gives the protein CASSLTPGGPFNEKLFF.

This chain connects TRBV6-1 to TRBJ2-7; possible D gene TRBD2, 6 bases. CDR3 length equals 12 residues. V was pared by 4 bases and J by 4 bases, with 8 bases between. Germline V gives CDR1 MNHNS, CDR2 SASEGT. The CDR3 region has the DNA TGTGCCAGCAGTGCTAGCGCTTACGAGCAGTACTTC. Protein product: CASSASAYEQYF.

The chain combines TRBV6-6 with TRBJ1-3; D unclear. The CDR3 is 14 residues long. The V and J ends lost 6 bases and 0 bases respectively, with 9 bases between them. Germline V gives CDR1 MNHNY, CDR2 SVGAGI (reference sequence). The CDR3 loop is CASSLKSSGNTIYF. In nucleotides, the CDR3 is TGTGCCAGCAGCCTAAAGAGCTCTGGAAACACCATATATTTT.

This chain links TRBV19 with TRBJ2-5; 7 positions agree with TRBD1. The J call is doubtful: the DNA matches TRBJ2-7 better. The germline V gene has CDR1 LNHDA and CDR2 SQIVND (reference sequence). The CDR3 totals 13 residues. For the CDR3, the DNA is TGTGCCAGTAGCGTGGGACAGAGCTACGAGCAGTACTTC. Its protein product is CASSVGQSYEQYF.

The chain carries TRBV27 and TRBJ2-5; 9 bases map to TRBD1. The J call may not be correct, given that the DNA end is closer to TRBJ2-7. The CDR3 has 13 residues. Per the germline V gene, CDR1 is MNHEY and CDR2 is SMNVEV (reference sequence). CDR3 protein: CASSQGTGYEQYF. CDR3 bases: TGTGCCAGCAGTCAAGGGACAGGGTACGAGCAGTACTTC.

About this clone: This sample includes further DNA sequences coding for the same CDR3. The chain carries TRBV27 and TRBJ2-5; D possibly matches TRBD1 or TRBD2 (5 bases each). From germline, CDR1 is MNHEY and CDR2 SMNVEV (reference sequence). The germline V and J ends were trimmed by 3 bases and 4 bases, with 6 bases remaining between them. The CDR3 runs 12 residues. The CDR3 nucleotides are TGTGCCAGCAGTTTTGGGGGAGAGACCCAGTACTTC. Translation gives CASSFGGETQYF.

V is TRBV27 and J is TRBJ1-1; D is undetermined. Between the trimmed V and J ends, which lost 6 bases and 4 bases, there was a span of 18 bases. CDR1 and CDR2 (germline): MNHEY, SMNVEV (reference sequence). The CDR3 is 15 amino acids. The CDR3 bases are TGTGCCAGCAGCCCCCGTTTTAGAGACCGCACTGAAGCTTTCTTT. This encodes CASSPRFRDRTEAFF.

In this sample, this clone turned up once. The V gene is TRBV19, the J gene TRBJ1-5; D remains unclear. V was pared by 7 bases and J by 7 bases, with 20 bases between. CDR1 is LNHDA and CDR2 is SQIVND in the germline V gene (reference sequence). This CDR3 comprises 15 residues. The CDR3 loop reads CASNMLGVEGQPQHF. DNA for the CDR3: TGTGCCAGTAATATGCTCGGGGTGGAGGGCCAGCCCCAGCATTTT.

This clone has just one count. The chain uses TRBV28 and TRBJ1-1; D call uncertain. CDR3 length: 14 amino acids. Germline V gives CDR1 MDHEN, CDR2 SYDVKM. The V and J ends lost 3 bases and 6 bases respectively, with 14 bases between them. In nucleotides, the CDR3 is TGTGCCAGCAGTTTCGCCAGGCTCATCCCTGAAGCTTTCTTT. The encoded protein is CASSFARLIPEAFF.

The V gene is TRBV29-1, the J gene TRBJ1-2; D remains unclear. Germline CDR1 and CDR2: SQVTM and ANQGSEA. Trimming removed 7 bases from V and 6 bases from J, with 12 bases in between. CDR3 length equals 11 residues. The CDR3 coding sequence is TGCAGCGCCCGAATCACTGATGGCTACACCTTC. Its translation is CSARITDGYTF.

The genes are TRBV7-9 and TRBJ1-4; TRBD1 aligns across 7 bases. The CDR3 covers 17 residues. V was clipped by 1 base and J by 5 bases; unmatched bases: 10. CDR1 SEHNR and CDR2 FQNEAQ come from the germline V gene (reference sequence). CDR3 loop: CASSLEGDRAPNEKLFF. Written as DNA, the CDR3 is TGTGCCAGCAGCTTAGAGGGAGACAGGGCCCCGAATGAAAAACTGTTTTTT.

This rearrangement joins TRBV29-1 to TRBJ1-1, with a weak D call TRBD1 (6 bases). V dropped 5 bases and J dropped 10 bases, with 17 bases sitting between them. The V gene's germline CDR1 is SQVTM and CDR2 ANQGSEA. The CDR3 has 12 amino acids. CDR3 in amino acids: CSVRTGASGAFF. DNA for the CDR3: TGCAGCGTTCGAACGGGGGCCAGCGGAGCTTTCTTT.

The chain combines TRBV13 with TRBJ2-1; a weak D match, TRBD1 (5 bases). The germline V gene has CDR1 PRHDT and CDR2 FYEKMQ (reference sequence). This CDR3 is 13 amino acids long. With 0 bases removed from V and 12 bases from J, the gap between germline ends came to 12 bases. The CDR3 DNA reads as TGTGCCAGCAGCTTAGGGTCGGGTCAGGGGCAGTTCTTC. It translates to CASSLGSGQGQFF.

The chain employs TRBV11-2 and TRBJ2-5; TRBD1 agrees at 12 bases. Germline loops: CDR1 SGHAT, CDR2 FQNNGV. V trimming: 1 base; J trimming: 5 bases; junction bases outside the gene matches: 5. There are 16 residues in the CDR3. The CDR3 DNA is TGTGCCAGCAGCTTAGGGGGGACAGGGGGCCCGGAGACCCAGTACTTC. Translated: CASSLGGTGGPETQYF.

J is TRBJ2-1 and V is TRBV7-2; D tentatively reads TRBD1 or TRBD2 (5 bases each). This CDR3 is built from 17 residues. The germline V and J ends were trimmed by 5 bases and 1 base, with 18 bases remaining between them. Germline V gene lookup returns CDR1 SGHTA and CDR2 FQGNSA. The CDR3 protein is CASSKSAGTLSYNEQFF. The CDR3 DNA reads TGTGCCAGCAGCAAATCTGCCGGGACCCTGTCCTACAATGAGCAGTTCTTC.

This sequence joins TRBV5-6 and TRBJ1-2; TRBD1 aligns across 7 bases. This CDR3 comprises 15 residues. V trimming: 2 bases; J trimming: 4 bases; junction bases outside the gene matches: 8. In germline, CDR1 is SGHDT, CDR2 YYEEEE. The DNA for the CDR3 is TGTGCCAGCAGCTTAGGGACGGGACAGATCTATGGCTACACCTTC. Translation: CASSLGTGQIYGYTF.

This clone was seen once. The chain employs TRBV6-5 and TRBJ2-7, with D perhaps TRBD1 or TRBD2 (6 bases each). Germline CDR1 MNHEY, CDR2 SVGAGI. Between the trimmed V and J ends, which lost 5 bases and 3 bases, there was a span of 17 bases. This CDR3 spans 15 amino acids. The CDR3: CASSTDRGPFYEQYF. CDR3 DNA sequence: TGTGCCAGCAGTACCGACCGGGGGCCTTTCTACGAGCAGTACTTC.

The chain has TRBV7-2 and TRBJ1-5; TRBD1 aligns across 7 bases. CDR1 is SGHTA and CDR2 is FQGNSA in the germline V gene. V lost 4 bases, J lost 0 bases, and 9 bases stayed unmatched. This CDR3 has 17 amino acids. CDR3: CASSSMTGFYSNQPQHF. DNA of the CDR3: TGTGCCAGCAGCTCAATGACAGGGTTTTATAGCAATCAGCCCCAGCATTTT.

V and J are TRBV20-1 and TRBJ2-2, with D unclear. Germline assignment: CDR1 DFQATT and CDR2 SNEGSKA (reference sequence). This CDR3 spans 11 amino acids. V shed 5 bases and J shed 7 bases, with 8 bases lying between them. CDR3 loop: CSAEVYGELFF. Here the CDR3 DNA reads TGCAGTGCTGAGGTCTACGGGGAGCTGTTTTTT.

The V call is TRBV5-4, the J call TRBJ1-1; D remains ambiguous. The CDR3 covers 13 residues. The germline CDR1 and CDR2 sequences are SGHNT and YYREEE (reference sequence). Deletions cut 0 bases from V and 8 bases from J, with 11 bases between. Written as DNA, the CDR3 is TGTGCCAGCAGCTTGGCTGGTGGGAAGGAAGCTTTCTTT. Its translation is CASSLAGGKEAFF.

V usage is TRBV28 and J usage is TRBJ1-5; 7 nucleotides align to TRBD1. CDR3 length: 15 residues. Germline CDR1 is MDHEN and CDR2 is SYDVKM. With V trimmed by 6 bases and J by 7 bases, 12 bases remained unmatched. CDR3 loop: CASSRRQGSHQPQHF. As DNA, the CDR3 is TGTGCCAGCAGCCGTCGACAGGGTTCCCACCAGCCCCAGCATTTT.